This T cell receptor beta chain is from a study of blood T cell repertoires in COVID-19. Trimming removed 10 bases from V and 7 bases from J; junction bases left unmatched: 7. The CDR3 runs 12 residues. CDR1 and CDR2 from the germline V gene are MNHEY and SMNVEV (reference sequence). The assay was immunoSEQ multiplex PCR, and TCRdb's table has in-frame clones only and misses some. The sample yields just over 250,000 clones, 70% to 90% seen once. Source material: peripheral blood. V is TRBV27 and J is TRBJ1-3; 7 positions agree with TRBD1. The origin of this receptor is a woman in her forties or fifties with acute or convalescent COVID-19. The CDR3 DNA follows: TGTGCCATCCCGGGACAGTCTAACACCATATATTTT. It encodes CAIPGQSNTIYF.